This TCR beta chain emerged from a study of blood T cell repertoires in COVID-19 (dated by TCRdb to 2018 to 2020). With respect to the entire study: Collaborator samples came from the United States, Italy and Spain and covered acute and convalescent phases of COVID-19. The sample metadata nearly always contained a de-identified subject ID, COVID-19 status, age in years and sex. The prospective study material was composed of cDNA or gDNA derived from T cells, B-cell-depleted T cells, or PBMCs. Subjects who had been exposed to COVID-19, were actively infected with it, or had recovered from it provided the deeply sampled blood TCRbeta repertoires that made up the dataset. The repertoires were released in a freely available public database intended as a resource for research on the immune response to SARS-CoV-2. The samples were drawn from two sources: the first 160 participants of the ongoing ImmuneRACE study, and 950 to 1,500 subjects contributed by 6 global collaborators. HLA class I and class II types, where available, came from metadata supplied by the sample provider rather than from assay-based typing.

Results the study describes overall, beyond this receptor: The amount of clinical and demographic metadata varied by source and participant and was provided uncurated.

The immunoSEQ Assay, a bias-controlled multiplex PCR, was used to amplify TCRbeta CDR3 regions from genomic DNA. Per the original workflow: Within the assay, amplification of reference gene primers was used to estimate how many nucleated cells each sample contained. Sequence reads were collapsed and filtered to measure the absolute abundance of every unique TCRbeta CDR3 rearrangement. For each sample, productive Simpson clonality was calculated by taking the square root of Simpson's diversity index across productive rearrangements. Imported from immuneACCESS, the table was reduced by TCRdb to in-frame sequences with V and J called. These copies leave out some clones; in studies compared against another copy, an unresolved V gene accounts for under half, and the cause of the remainder is not known. V and J calls and clone size are given by that table; D and trimming were obtained from the DNA. Within this sample are approximately 140,000 clones, with approximately 86% of them counted one time only. In total, the top ten clones hold less than 3.5% of the sample.

This clone was picked up one time. No antigen is known for it. The sample holds no much larger clone one base away, and base qualities are not on file. The collaborating institutions used their own protocols to collect whole blood in K2EDTA tubes. For TCRbeta analysis, collaborators shipped samples in one of three forms: frozen whole blood, isolated PBMCs, or DNA extracted from either of those sample types. The sequenced sample was peripheral blood. The receptor was derived from a man between 65 and 80 years old with acute or convalescent COVID-19.

The nucleotide sequence reads as follows: TGTGCCAGCAGCCAGGGAGCTGGAAACACCATATATTTT. This codes for CASSQGAGNTIYF. This receptor chain uses TRBV3-1 (or the pseudogene TRBV3-2) and TRBJ1-3, with the identity of the D gene unclear. CDR1 and CDR2 were assigned from the germline V gene (reference sequence) as LGHDT and YNNKEL. The CDR3 sequence holds 13 residues, the cysteine and phenylalanine included. CDR3 DNA only is kept here, 39 bases in frame from base 1. V sheds 3 bases and J sheds 2 bases, leaving 5 bases between their ends.